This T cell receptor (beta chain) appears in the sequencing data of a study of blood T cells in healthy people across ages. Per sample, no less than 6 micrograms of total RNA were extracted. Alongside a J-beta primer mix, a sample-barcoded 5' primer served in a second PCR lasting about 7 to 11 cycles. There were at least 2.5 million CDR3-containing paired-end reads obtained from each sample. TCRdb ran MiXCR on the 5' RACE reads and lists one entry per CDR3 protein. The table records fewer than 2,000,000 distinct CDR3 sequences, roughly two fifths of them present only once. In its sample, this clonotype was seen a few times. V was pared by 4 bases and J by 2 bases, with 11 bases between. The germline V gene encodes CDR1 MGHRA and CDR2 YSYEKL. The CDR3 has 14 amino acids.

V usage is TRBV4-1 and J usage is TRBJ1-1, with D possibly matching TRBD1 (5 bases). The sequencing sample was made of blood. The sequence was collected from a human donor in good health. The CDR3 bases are TGCGCCAGCAGCCCCAGACAGATAAACACTGAAGCTTTCTTT. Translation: CASSPRQINTEAFF.